Below, 10 T cell receptor beta chains from the same sample are listed, as sequenced in a study of OX40 agonist ivuxolimab in advanced cancers. Repertoires were generated with immunoSEQ multiplex PCR, while TCRdb's copy carries only in-frame clones and drops some. The sample records under 100,000 clones, roughly 92% being singletons. The sample here was CD4+ or CD8+ T cells sorted from blood, taken in a trial of the OX40 agonist ivuxolimab. The origin of the receptors is an adult with an advanced solid tumor such as melanoma, head and neck, liver or kidney cancer.

V usage is TRBV30 and J usage is TRBJ2-3; possibly TRBD1 or TRBD2 for D (7 bases each). CDR3 length: 13 residues. V lost 5 bases to trimming and J lost 6 bases, with 15 bases between them. Germline CDR1 reads GTSNPN; CDR2 reads SVGIG (reference sequence). In DNA, the CDR3 is TGTGCCTGGGGGCAGGGGGGAGGGGATACGCAGTATTTT. Protein product: CAWGQGGGDTQYF.

J is TRBJ2-1 and V is TRBV6-5; D is undetermined. Per germline, CDR1 MNHEY and CDR2 SVGAGI. The CDR3 has 14 residues. The V gene lost 2 bases and the J gene lost 6 bases, with 11 bases spanning the gap. For the CDR3, the DNA is TGTGCCAGCAGTTACGGCGGACCTTTCAATGAGCAGTTCTTC. Protein sequence: CASSYGGPFNEQFF.

This chain uses TRBV6-5 with TRBJ2-1; no definite D call. Germline V gene lookup returns CDR1 MNHEY and CDR2 SVGAGI. The CDR3 has 16 residues. Trimming took off 2 bases at V and 9 bases at J, with 20 bases between the two ends. DNA of the CDR3: TGTGCCAGCAGTTACGCACCGGACCCTATGGTCGGTGAGCAGTTCTTC. This encodes CASSYAPDPMVGEQFF.

The chain employs TRBV5-1 and TRBJ1-2; TRBD1 is a possible D gene (5 bases). Trimming took off 2 bases at V and 5 bases at J, with 13 bases between the two ends. The length of the CDR3 is 14 residues. CDR1 is SGHRS and CDR2 is YFSETQ in the germline V gene. The CDR3 DNA follows: TGCGCCAGCAGCTTAATAGCGACAGCGTATGGCTACACCTTC. Translating gives CASSLIATAYGYTF.

The chain employs TRBV11-2 and TRBJ2-6, with D possibly TRBD2 on 6 matching bases. CDR3 length equals 17 residues. Trimming removed 3 bases at V and 0 bases at J, with 12 bases between. The V gene's germline CDR1 is SGHAT and CDR2 FQNNGV. The CDR3 DNA reads as TGTGCCAGCAGCTTTACCAGGACTAACTCTGGGGCCAACGTCCTGACTTTC. Translating gives CASSFTRTNSGANVLTF. The entire variable domain, with the rest obtained from reference TRBV11-2 and TRBJ2-6, is as follows: EAGVAQSPRYKIIEKRQSVAFWCNPISGHATLYWYQQILGQGPKLLIQFQNNGVVDDSQLPKDRFSAERLKGVDSTLKIQPAKLEDSAVYLCASSFTRTNSGANVLTFGAGSRLTVL.

The chain has TRBV2 and TRBJ2-5; 8 bases fit TRBD2. The CDR3 spans 13 residues. Per the germline V gene, CDR1 is SNHLY and CDR2 is FYNNEI. With 6 bases clipped from V and 1 base from J, the junction kept 1 base outside the gene matches. CDR3 nucleotide sequence: TGTGCCAGCAGCGGGGGGGCCCAAGAGACCCAGTACTTC. This gives the protein CASSGGAQETQYF.

The rearrangement uses TRBV5-4 and TRBJ2-5; D uncertain. The V gene's germline CDR1 is SGHNT and CDR2 YYREEE (reference sequence). This CDR3 spans 14 amino acids. The V end was cut by 0 bases, the J end by 9 bases, with 15 bases between. The chain's CDR3 is CASSLDSPWAPQYF. CDR3 nucleotides: TGTGCCAGCAGCTTGGACAGCCCCTGGGCGCCCCAGTACTTC.

The chain uses TRBV5-8 and TRBJ2-7; D is ambiguous. Trimming left V 0 bases short and J 3 bases short, with 13 bases between. The CDR3 is 15 amino acids. Germline lookup yields CDR1 SGHTS and CDR2 YDEGEE. CDR3 region: CASSLAGQAVYEQYF. The DNA of the CDR3 is TGTGCCAGCAGCTTGGCCGGGCAGGCGGTCTACGAGCAGTACTTC.

The V call is TRBV7-9, the J call TRBJ2-5; 11 nucleotides match TRBD2. Germline trimming cut 5 bases from V and 4 bases from J; bases unmatched to any gene: 6. Germline CDR1 and CDR2: SEHNR and FQNEAQ (reference sequence). CDR3 size: 15 residues. The CDR3 nucleotides read TGTGCCAGCAGCCGAGAACTAGCGGGGGCAGAGACCCAGTACTTC. Its translation: CASSRELAGAETQYF.

The J gene is TRBJ2-1, the V gene TRBV7-8, with D perhaps TRBD2 (6 bases). The germline CDR1 and CDR2 sequences are SGHVS and FQNEAQ. This CDR3 contains 15 residues. The germline V and J ends were trimmed by 1 base and 6 bases, with 13 bases remaining between them. In nucleotides, the CDR3 is TGTGCCAGCAGCTTAGTGGGGAGGACTCTCAATGAGCAGTTCTTC. Amino acids: CASSLVGRTLNEQFF.